This T cell receptor (beta chain) is from a study of OX40 agonist ivuxolimab in advanced cancers. Only in-frame clones appear in the TCRdb table, and some are missing; sequencing was by immunoSEQ multiplex PCR. The sample has about 60,000 clones, just under 85% seen once. Germline assignment: CDR1 SGHNT and CDR2 YENEEA. The CDR3 extends over 13 amino acids. Losses at the gene ends were 11 bases for V and 2 bases for J; bases not matched to a gene: 4. The J gene is TRBJ2-2, the V gene TRBV11-3; 8 bases fit TRBD1. This receptor was obtained from an adult with an advanced solid tumor such as melanoma, head and neck, liver or kidney cancer. The sample consisted of CD4+ or CD8+ T cells sorted from blood, taken in a trial of the OX40 agonist ivuxolimab. The CDR3 loop is CAGGQGNTGELFF. Written as DNA, the CDR3 is TGTGCCGGCGGACAGGGAAACACCGGGGAGCTGTTTTTT.